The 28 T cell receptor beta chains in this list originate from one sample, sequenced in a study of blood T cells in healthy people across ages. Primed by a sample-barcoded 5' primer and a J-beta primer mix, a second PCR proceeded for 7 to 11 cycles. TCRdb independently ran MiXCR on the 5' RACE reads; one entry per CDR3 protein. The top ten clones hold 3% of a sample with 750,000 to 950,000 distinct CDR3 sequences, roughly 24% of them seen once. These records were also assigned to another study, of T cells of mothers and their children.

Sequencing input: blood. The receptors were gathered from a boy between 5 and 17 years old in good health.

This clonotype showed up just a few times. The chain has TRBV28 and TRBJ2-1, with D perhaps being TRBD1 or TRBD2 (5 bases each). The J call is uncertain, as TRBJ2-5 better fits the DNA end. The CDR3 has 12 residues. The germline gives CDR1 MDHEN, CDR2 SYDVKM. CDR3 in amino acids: CASKRTMGAQYF. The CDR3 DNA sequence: TGTGCCAGCAAACGGACCATGGGGGCCCAGTACTTC.

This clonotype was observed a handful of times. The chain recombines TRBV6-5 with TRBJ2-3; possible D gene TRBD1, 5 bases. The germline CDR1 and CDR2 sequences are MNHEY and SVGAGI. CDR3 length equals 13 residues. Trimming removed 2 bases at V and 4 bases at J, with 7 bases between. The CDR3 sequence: CASSYGASDTQYF. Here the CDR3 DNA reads TGTGCCAGCAGTTACGGGGCCTCAGATACGCAGTATTTT.

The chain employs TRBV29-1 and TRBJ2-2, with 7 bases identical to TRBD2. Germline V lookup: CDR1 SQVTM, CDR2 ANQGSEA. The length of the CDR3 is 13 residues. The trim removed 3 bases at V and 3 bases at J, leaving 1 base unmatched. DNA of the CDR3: TGCAGCGTTGAGGCGGGAGACACCGGGGAGCTGTTTTTT. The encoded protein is CSVEAGDTGELFF.

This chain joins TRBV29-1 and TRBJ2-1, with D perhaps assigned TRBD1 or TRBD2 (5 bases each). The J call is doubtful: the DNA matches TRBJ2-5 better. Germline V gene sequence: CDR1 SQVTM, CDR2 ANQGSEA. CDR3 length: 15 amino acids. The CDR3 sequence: CSASLWGPPGETQYF. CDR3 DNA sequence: TGCAGCGCCAGTCTTTGGGGACCCCCGGGAGAGACCCAGTACTTC.

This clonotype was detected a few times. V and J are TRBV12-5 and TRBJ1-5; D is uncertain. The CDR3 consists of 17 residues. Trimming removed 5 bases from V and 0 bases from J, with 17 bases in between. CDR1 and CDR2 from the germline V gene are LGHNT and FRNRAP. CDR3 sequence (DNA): TGTGCTAGTGGTATAACAAGGGAGGCTCATAGCAATCAGCCCCAGCATTTT. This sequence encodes CASGITREAHSNQPQHF.

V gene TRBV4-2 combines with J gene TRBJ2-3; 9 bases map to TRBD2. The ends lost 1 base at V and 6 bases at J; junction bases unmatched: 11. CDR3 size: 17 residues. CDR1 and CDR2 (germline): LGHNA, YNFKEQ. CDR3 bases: TGTGCCAGCAGCCAAGCGTCGTGGGCGGGGGGGCTTGATACGCAGTATTTT. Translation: CASSQASWAGGLDTQYF.

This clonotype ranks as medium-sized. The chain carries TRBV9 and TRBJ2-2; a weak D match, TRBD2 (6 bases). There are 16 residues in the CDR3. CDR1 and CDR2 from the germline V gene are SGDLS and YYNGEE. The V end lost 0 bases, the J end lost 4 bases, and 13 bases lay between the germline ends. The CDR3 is CASSVASFGGTGELFF. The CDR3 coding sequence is TGTGCCAGCAGCGTAGCTTCGTTCGGGGGCACCGGGGAGCTGTTTTTT.

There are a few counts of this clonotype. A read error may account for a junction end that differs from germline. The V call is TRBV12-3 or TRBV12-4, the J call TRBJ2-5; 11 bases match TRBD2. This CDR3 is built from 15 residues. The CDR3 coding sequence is TGCGCCAGCAGCGCTAGCGGGGGGTACCAAGAGACCCAGTACTTC. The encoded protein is CASSASGGYQETQYF.

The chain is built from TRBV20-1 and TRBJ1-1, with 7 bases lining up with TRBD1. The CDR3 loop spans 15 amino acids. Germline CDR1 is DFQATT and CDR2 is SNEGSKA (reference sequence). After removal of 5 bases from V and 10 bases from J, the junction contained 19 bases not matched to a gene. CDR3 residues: CSAAEVRTGENGAFF. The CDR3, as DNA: TGCAGTGCTGCCGAGGTGAGGACAGGCGAAAATGGAGCTTTCTTT.

CDR3 in amino acids: CASSSRTSGHQETQYF. CDR3 bases: TGTGCCAGCAGCTCCCGGACTAGCGGACACCAAGAGACCCAGTACTTC. The rearrangement links TRBV11-2 to TRBJ2-5, with 10 bases that match TRBD2. The CDR3 loop spans 16 amino acids. Trimming cost V 4 bases and J 0 bases; bases outside gene matches: 5. Germline CDR1 reads SGHAT; CDR2 reads FQNNGV.

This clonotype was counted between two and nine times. The CDR3: CSLGGVNTGELFF. The CDR3 coding sequence is TGCAGCCTTGGGGGGGTGAACACCGGGGAGCTGTTTTTT. The V and J genes are TRBV20-1 and TRBJ2-2; 7 bases map to TRBD2. CDR1 is DFQATT and CDR2 is SNEGSKA in the germline V gene (reference sequence). This CDR3 is built from 13 residues.

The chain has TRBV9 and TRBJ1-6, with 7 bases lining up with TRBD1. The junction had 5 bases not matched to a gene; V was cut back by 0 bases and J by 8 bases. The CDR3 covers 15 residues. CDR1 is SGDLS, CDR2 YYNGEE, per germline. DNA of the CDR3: TGTGCCAGCAGCGTAGATAGGGGACAGCATTCACCCCTCCACTTT. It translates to CASSVDRGQHSPLHF.

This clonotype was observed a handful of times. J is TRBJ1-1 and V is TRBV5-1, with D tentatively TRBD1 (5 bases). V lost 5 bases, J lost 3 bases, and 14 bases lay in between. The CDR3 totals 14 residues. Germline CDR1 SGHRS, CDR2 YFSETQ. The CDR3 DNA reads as TGCGCCAGCAGGAGACGCACGGGGGACACTGAAGCTTTCTTT. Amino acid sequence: CASRRRTGDTEAFF. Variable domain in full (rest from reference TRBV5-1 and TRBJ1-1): KAGVTQTPRYLIKTRGQQVTLSCSPISGHRSVSWYQQTPGQGLQFLFEYFSETQRNKGNFPGRFSGRQFSNSRSEMNVSTLELGDSALYLCASRRRTGDTEAFFGQGTRLTVV.

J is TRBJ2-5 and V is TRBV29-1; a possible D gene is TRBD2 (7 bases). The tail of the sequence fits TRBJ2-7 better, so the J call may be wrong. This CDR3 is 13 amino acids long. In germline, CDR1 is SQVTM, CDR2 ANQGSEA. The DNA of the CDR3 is TGCAGCGTTCGGGGGGCCGATTCCTACGAGCAGTACTTC. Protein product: CSVRGADSYEQYF.

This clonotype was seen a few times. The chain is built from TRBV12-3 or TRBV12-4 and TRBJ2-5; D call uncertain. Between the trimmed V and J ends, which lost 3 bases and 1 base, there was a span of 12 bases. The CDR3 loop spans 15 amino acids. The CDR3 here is CASSLSEFLQETQYF. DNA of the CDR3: TGTGCCAGCAGTTTGTCGGAATTTCTCCAAGAGACCCAGTACTTC.

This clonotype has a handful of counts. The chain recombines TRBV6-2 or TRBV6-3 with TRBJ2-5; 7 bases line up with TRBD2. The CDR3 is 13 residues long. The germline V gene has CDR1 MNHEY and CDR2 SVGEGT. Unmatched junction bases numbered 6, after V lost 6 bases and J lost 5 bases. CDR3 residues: CASRRLASETQYF. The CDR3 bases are TGTGCCAGCAGAAGACTAGCCTCTGAGACCCAGTACTTC.

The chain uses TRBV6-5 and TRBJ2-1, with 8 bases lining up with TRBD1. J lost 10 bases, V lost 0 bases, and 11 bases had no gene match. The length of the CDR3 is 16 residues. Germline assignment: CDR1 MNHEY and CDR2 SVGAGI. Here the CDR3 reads CASSYSSGGPQPEQFF. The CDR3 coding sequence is TGTGCCAGCAGTTACTCATCAGGGGGCCCACAGCCCGAGCAGTTCTTC.

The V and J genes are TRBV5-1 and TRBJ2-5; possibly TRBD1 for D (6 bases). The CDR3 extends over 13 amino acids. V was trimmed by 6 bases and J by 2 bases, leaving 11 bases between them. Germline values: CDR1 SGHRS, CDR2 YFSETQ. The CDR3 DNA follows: TGCGCCAGCAACCCCCAGGGGCAAGAGACCCAGTACTTC. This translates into CASNPQGQETQYF.

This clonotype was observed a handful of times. The CDR3 coding sequence is TGTGCCAGCAGCTTTAGGGGGACTGCCTACGAGCAGTACTTC. Its translation is CASSFRGTAYEQYF. The chain employs TRBV7-6 and TRBJ2-7; D may match TRBD1 or TRBD2 (6 bases each). V was cut by 3 bases and J by 2 bases, with 11 bases left in between. Germline assignment: CDR1 SGHVS and CDR2 FNYEAQ. This CDR3 comprises 14 residues. Combining the CDR3 with reference TRBV7-6 and TRBJ2-7 gives the whole variable domain GAGVSQSPRYKVTKRGQDVALRCDPISGHVSLYWYRQALGQGPEFLTYFNYEAQQDKSGLPNDRFSAERPEGSISTLTIQRTEQRDSAMYRCASSFRGTAYEQYFGPGTRLTVT.

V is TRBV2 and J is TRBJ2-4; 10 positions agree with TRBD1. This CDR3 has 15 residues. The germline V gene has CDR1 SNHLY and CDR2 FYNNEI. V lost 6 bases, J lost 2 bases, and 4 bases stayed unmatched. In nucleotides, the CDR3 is TGTGCCAGCAGCCGACAGGGGGCGACCAAAAACATTCAGTACTTC. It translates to CASSRQGATKNIQYF.

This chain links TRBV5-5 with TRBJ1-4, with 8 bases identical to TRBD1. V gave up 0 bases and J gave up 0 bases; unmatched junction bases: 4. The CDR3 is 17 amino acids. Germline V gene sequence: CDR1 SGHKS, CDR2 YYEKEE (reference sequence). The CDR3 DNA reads TGTGCCAGCAGCTTGGGGACAGGGCCTTCAACTAATGAAAAACTGTTTTTT. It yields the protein CASSLGTGPSTNEKLFF.

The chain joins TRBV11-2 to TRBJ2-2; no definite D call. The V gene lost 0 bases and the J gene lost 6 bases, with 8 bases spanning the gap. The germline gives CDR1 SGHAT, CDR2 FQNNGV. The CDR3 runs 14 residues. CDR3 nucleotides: TGTGCCAGCAGCTTAGAACGGATCTCCGGGGAGCTGTTTTTT. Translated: CASSLERISGELFF.

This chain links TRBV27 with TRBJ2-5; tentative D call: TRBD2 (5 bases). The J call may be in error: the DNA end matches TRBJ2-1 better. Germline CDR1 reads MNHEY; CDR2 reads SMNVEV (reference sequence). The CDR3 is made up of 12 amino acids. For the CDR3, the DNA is TGTGCCAGCAGCACGGGGATCAATGAGCAGTTCTTC. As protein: CASSTGINEQFF.

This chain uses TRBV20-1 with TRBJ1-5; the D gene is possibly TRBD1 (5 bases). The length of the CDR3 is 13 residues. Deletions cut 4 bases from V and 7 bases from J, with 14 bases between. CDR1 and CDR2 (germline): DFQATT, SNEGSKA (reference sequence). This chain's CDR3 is CSANSMGDQPQHF. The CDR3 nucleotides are TGCAGTGCTAACTCTATGGGGGACCAGCCCCAGCATTTT.

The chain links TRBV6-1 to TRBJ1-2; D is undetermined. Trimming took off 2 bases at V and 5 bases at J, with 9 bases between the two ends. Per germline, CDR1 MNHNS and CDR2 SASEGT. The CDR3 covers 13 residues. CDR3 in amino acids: CASSERQVYGYTF. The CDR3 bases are TGTGCCAGCAGTGAACGGCAGGTGTATGGCTACACCTTC.

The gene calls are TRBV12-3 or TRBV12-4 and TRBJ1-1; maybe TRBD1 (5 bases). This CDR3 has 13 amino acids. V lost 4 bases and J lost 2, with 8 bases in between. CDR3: CASSWTINTEAFF. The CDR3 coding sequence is TGTGCCAGCAGTTGGACAATCAACACTGAAGCTTTCTTT.

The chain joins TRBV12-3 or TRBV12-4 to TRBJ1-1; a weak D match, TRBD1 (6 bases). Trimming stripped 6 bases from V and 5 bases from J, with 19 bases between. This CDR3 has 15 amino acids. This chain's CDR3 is CASSPRGAGKTEAFF. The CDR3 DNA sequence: TGTGCCAGCAGCCCGAGGGGGGCGGGGAAGACTGAAGCTTTCTTT.

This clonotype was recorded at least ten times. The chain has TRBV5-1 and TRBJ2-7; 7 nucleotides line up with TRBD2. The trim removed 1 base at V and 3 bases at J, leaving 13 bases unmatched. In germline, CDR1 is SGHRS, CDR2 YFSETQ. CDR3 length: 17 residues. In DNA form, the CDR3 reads TGCGCCAGCAGCTTGCCTCAGGGAGGGAAGTGGCACTACGAGCAGTACTTC. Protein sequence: CASSLPQGGKWHYEQYF.